This entry features one T cell receptor (beta chain) sequence. Its recognized antigen is unknown. No much larger clone exists at a distance of one base, and base qualities are not known. Healthy HIV-negative adults with no recently reported acute infections or vaccinations were included as donors. Every donor was a Caucasian adult residing in Nashville, Tennessee, USA. Magnetic negative selection was used to enrich CD4+ T cells, after which naive cells were positively selected on CD45RA and the negative fraction became the memory subset. Blood was obtained by leukapheresis, after which PBMCs were separated by Ficoll-Histopaque density gradient centrifugation and cryopreserved in liquid nitrogen vapor phase. Purity and quantity of every magnetically sorted T cell population were checked by analytical flow cytometry. From each sorted fraction, genomic DNA was isolated and quantified by UV absorbance on a Nanodrop 2000c.

The sample comes from a study of shared clonotypes between healthy human individuals (dated by TCRdb to 2018 to 2021). Regarding the study in general: Three men and a couple of women, aged 18 to 49 years, made up the cohort. Each donor's leukapheresis produced roughly between roughly 0.85 and 10 billion PBMCs. For each donor, three plates each were used for CD4 naive and CD4 memory, two plates were used for CD8 naive, and one plate was used for CD8 memory. Different laboratories and diverse techniques were used to prepare libraries and sequence TCR repertoires, to increase sequencing depth and limit assay-specific biases. To estimate repertoire size and how much clonotypes are shared between individuals, the study performed deep sequencing of blood TCR repertoires from a few healthy adults.

Broader findings and caveats from the paper: Sampling was limited to blood, and TCR repertoires in tissue likely differ from TCR repertoires in blood. Roughly 5% of naive CD4, 3.5% of naive CD8, 2.3% of memory CD4, and 0.4% of memory CD8 clonotypes were shared across a few donors. Even with the large sequencing depth, rarefaction of the sorted-subset datasets indicated that sequencing was incomplete. Larger estimated clonotype richness was generally found for naive subsets than for memory subsets. Based on pairwise subsampling, the degree of clonotype sharing among donors was expected to be affected by sequencing depth. Compared with non-shared clonotypes, the clonotypes found in all four sorted-subset donors had higher generation probabilities. The genetic and exposure-history diversity represented was limited by the small number of donors.

The CDR3 goes from the cysteine to the phenylalanine over 13 residues. The DNA shown is the 39-base CDR3, in frame from base 1. The germline V gene encodes CDR1 ENHRY and CDR2 SYGVKD. The germline ends are 7 bases apart after V is trimmed by 3 bases and J by 2 bases. TCR CDR3 regions were amplified from genomic DNA by multiplex PCR using the deep immunoSEQ assay. Genomic DNA extracted from each cell subset was distributed evenly over all wells of several immunoSEQ 96-well plates, and each plate served as one replicate. Each replicate PCR for sorted subsets received about 180 ng genomic DNA, equal to tens of thousands of T cell genomes. Purified libraries were measured with a Qubit 3.0 fluorometer, size-checked on a Bioanalyzer 2100, and measured again with the KAPA Library Quantification kit. Every immunoSEQ 96-well plate was sequenced on a dedicated single-read 150-cycle Illumina NextSeq 550 flow cell. The original methods were these. Because the immunoSEQ output included only junctional sequences and no quality scores, the filtering could not be the same as the filtering used for full-length reads. To assign V/J genes and CDR3, sequences were annotated against IMGT germline references using PyIR, a Python wrapper for IgBLAST v1.9. Any read was removed if the V/J assignment was weak (E-value above 1e-6), the CDR3 was missing, or the read contained stop codons, out-of-frame junctions, or ambiguous translated residues. V3J clonotypes were defined as sequences sharing an identical inferred V gene, J gene, and CDR3 amino acid sequence. Percentage overlap between repertoires was calculated by dividing the number of shared unique clonotypes by the size of the smaller repertoire. Repertoire richness was assessed with RTK rarefaction, the Chao1 estimator, and Recon v2.1 estimates of unobserved clonotypes. OLGA was used to compute generation probabilities for all TCRbeta clonotypes that the gDNA method yielded from four donors. TCRdb holds this immuneACCESS table with in-frame rearrangements only. Some clones are missing; in checked studies, unresolved V genes explain under half, and the rest has no known cause. The DNA was the basis for D and trimming; V, J and clone size are from that table. In this sample the table shows over 950,000 clones, roughly 80% of which occur a single time. About 0.89% of the sample goes to the ten largest clones.

Sequences were obtained from memory CD4+ T cells from PBMCs. Sample cell subset or site, as interpreted from the label and publication: CD45RA-negative fraction. The rearranged chain carries TRBV10-3 and TRBJ1-2, with the D gene uncertain. The origin of this receptor is a man aged 18 to 35 in good health. Some clones in this sample may be carry-over from other donors' samples. The DNA reads as follows: TGTGCCATCAGTGAACACAGCAACTATGGCTACACCTTC. Its protein reads: CAISEHSNYGYTF.